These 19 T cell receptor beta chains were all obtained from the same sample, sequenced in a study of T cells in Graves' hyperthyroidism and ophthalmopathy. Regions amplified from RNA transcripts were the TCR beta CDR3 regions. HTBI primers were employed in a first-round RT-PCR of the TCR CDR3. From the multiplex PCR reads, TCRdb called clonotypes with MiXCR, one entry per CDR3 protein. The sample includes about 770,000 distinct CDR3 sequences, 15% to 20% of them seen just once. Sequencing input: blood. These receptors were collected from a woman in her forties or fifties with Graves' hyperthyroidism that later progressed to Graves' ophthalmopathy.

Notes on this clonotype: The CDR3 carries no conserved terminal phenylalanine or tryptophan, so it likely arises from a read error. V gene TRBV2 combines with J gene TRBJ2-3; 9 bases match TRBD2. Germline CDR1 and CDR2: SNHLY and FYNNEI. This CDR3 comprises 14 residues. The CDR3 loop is CVSNWRGGPDTQYL. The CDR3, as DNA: TGTGTCAGCAACTGGCGGGGGGGCCCAGATACGCAGTATCTT.

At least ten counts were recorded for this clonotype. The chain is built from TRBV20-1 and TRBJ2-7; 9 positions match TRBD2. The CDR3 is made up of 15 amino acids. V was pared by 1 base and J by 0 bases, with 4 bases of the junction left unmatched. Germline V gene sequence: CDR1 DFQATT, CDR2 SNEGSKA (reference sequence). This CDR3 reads CSARAQLAGSYEQYF. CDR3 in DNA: TGCAGTGCTAGAGCTCAACTAGCGGGCTCCTACGAGCAGTACTTC.

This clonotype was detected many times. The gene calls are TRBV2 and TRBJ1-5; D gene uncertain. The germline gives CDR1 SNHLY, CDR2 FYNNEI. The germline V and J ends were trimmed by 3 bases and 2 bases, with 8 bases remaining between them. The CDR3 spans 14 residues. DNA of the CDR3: TGTGCCAGCAGTGAGTGGCAGGGCAATCAGCCCCAGCATTTT. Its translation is CASSEWQGNQPQHF.

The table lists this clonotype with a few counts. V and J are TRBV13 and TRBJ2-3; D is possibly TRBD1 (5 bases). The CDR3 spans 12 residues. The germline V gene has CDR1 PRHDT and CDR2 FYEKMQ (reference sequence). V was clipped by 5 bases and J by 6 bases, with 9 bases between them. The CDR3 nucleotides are TGTGCCAGCAGCGCAGGGCCGGATACGCAGTATTTT. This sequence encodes CASSAGPDTQYF.

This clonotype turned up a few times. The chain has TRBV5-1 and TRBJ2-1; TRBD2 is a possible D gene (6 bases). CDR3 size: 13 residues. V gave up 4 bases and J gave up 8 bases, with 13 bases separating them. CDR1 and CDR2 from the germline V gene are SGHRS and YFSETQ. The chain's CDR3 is CASSINRRDEQFF. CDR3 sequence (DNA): TGCGCCAGCAGCATAAACAGGAGGGATGAGCAGTTCTTC.

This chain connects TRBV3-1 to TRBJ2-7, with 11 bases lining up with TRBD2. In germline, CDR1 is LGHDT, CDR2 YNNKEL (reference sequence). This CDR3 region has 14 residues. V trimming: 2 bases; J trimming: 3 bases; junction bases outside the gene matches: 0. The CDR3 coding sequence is TGTGCCAGCAGCCAACTAGCGGGGGGCTACGAGCAGTACTTC. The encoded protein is CASSQLAGGYEQYF.

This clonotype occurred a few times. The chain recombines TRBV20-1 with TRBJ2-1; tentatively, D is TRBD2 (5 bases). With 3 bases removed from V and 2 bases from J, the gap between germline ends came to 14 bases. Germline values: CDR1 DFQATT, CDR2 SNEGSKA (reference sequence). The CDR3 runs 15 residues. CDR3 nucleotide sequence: TGCAGTGCTAGCGTTCTAGCCTTGCCCTACAATGAGCAGTTCTTC. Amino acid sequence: CSASVLALPYNEQFF.

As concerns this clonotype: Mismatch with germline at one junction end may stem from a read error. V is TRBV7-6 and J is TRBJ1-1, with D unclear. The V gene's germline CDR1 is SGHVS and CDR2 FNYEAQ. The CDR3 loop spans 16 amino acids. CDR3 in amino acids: CASSFPPSTGNTKAFF. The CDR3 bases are TGTGCCAGCAGCTTTCCACCTTCGACGGGGAACACTAAAGCTTTCTTT.

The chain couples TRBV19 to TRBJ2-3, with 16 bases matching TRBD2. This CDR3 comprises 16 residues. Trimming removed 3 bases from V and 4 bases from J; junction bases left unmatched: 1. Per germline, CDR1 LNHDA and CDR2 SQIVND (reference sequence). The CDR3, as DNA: TGTGCCAGTAGTATGGGACTAGCGGGGGGGCCAGATACGCAGTATTTT. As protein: CASSMGLAGGPDTQYF.

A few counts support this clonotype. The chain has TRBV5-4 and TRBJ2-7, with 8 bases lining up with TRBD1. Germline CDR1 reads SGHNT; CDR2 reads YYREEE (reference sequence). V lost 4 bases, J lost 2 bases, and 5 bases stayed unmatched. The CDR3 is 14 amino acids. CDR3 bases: TGTGCCAGCAGCGCCGGGACAGGAACCTACGAGCAGTACTTC. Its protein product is CASSAGTGTYEQYF.

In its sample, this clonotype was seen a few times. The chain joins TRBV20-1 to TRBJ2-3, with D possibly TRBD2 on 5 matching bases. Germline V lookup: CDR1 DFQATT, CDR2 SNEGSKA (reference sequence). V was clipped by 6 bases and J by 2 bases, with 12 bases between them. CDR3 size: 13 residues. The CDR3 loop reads CSAHETNTDTQYF. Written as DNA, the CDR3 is TGCAGTGCCCACGAGACTAACACAGATACGCAGTATTTT.

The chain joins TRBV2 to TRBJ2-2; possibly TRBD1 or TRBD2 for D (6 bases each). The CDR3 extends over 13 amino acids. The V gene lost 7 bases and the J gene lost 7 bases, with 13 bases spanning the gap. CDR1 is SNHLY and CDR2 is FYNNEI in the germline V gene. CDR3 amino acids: CASNGGPVGELFF. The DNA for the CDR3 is TGTGCCAGCAATGGGGGGCCGGTCGGGGAGCTGTTTTTT.

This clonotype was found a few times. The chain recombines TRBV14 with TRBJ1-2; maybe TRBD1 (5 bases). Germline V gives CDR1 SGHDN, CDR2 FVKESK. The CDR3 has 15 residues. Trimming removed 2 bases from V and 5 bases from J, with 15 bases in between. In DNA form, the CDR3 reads TGTGCCAGCAGCCAATCGGGACTCACCATTTATGGCTACACCTTC. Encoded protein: CASSQSGLTIYGYTF.

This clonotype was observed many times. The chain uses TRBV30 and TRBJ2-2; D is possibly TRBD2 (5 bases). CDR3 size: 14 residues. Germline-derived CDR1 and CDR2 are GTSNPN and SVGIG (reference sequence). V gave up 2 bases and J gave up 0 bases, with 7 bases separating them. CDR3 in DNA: TGTGCCTGGAGTAAGCGGACGAACACCGGGGAGCTGTTTTTT. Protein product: CAWSKRTNTGELFF.

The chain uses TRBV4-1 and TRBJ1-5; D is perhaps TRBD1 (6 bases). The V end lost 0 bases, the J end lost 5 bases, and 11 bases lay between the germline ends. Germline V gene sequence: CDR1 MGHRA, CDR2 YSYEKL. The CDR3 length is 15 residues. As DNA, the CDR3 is TGCGCCAGCAGCCAAGATACAGGGTTCGATCAGCCCCAGCATTTT. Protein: CASSQDTGFDQPQHF.

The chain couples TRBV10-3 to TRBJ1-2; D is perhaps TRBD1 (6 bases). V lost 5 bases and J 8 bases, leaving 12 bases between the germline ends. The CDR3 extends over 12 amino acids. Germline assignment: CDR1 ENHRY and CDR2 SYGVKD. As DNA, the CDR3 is TGTGCCATCAGTTACGGGGGCGAGGGCTACACCTTC. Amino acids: CAISYGGEGYTF.

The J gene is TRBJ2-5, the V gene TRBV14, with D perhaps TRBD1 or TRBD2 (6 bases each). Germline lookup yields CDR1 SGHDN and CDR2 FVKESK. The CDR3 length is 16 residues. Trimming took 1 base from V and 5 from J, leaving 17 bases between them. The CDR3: CASSQGRGALEETQYF. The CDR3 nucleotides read TGTGCCAGCAGCCAAGGAAGGGGGGCGCTCGAGGAGACCCAGTACTTC.

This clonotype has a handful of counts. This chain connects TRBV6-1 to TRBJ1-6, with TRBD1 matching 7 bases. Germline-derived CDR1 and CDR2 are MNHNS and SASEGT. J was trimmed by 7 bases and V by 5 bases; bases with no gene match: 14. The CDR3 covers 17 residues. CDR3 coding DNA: TGTGCCAGCAGTTATTTAACAGGGGTCCCACCCAATTCACCCCTCCACTTT. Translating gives CASSYLTGVPPNSPLHF.

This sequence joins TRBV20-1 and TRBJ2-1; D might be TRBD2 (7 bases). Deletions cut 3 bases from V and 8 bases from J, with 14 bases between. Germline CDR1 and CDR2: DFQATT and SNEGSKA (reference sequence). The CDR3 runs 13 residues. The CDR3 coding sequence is TGCAGTGCTAGGAGGGGGGGCGCGGATGAGCAGTTCTTC. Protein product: CSARRGGADEQFF.